A selection of T cell receptor beta chains follows, all from one sample in a study of human T cells and chemical hapten exposure. TCRdb processed the 5' RACE reads anew with MiXCR; each CDR3 protein has one entry. The sample holds 110,000 or so distinct CDR3 sequences; 15% to 20% are singletons and the top ten take around 2.7%. The origin of the receptors is a human donor in good health. Each CDR3 is given without its conserved first and last residue.

>TRBJ2-7|TRBV12-3/TRBV12-4
ASSLSGAPSYEQY
>TRBJ2-2|TRBV7-9
ASSLRREVDTGELF
>TRBJ2-7|TRBV29-1
SAAGGAKVYEQY
>TRBJ2-7|TRBV29-1
SGQLDSEGEQY
>TRBJ2-3|TRBV28
ASYPQGRDTQY
>TRBJ2-1|TRBV2
ASRLSSGGSYNEQF
>TRBJ2-1|TRBV29-1
SVRRKSYNEQF
>TRBJ2-3|TRBV5-1
ASSLTGGAGDTQY
>TRBJ2-1|TRBV28
ASSPHNEQF
>TRBJ2-7|TRBV21-1
ASSKEQDENHEQY
>TRBJ2-5|TRBV10-1
ASSESDRQAQETQY
>TRBJ2-3|TRBV27
ASNSGITDTQY
>TRBJ2-3|TRBV5-1
ASSLGSRSTDTQY
>TRBJ1-4|TRBV7-2
ASSRGTPDEKLF
>TRBJ2-6|TRBV6-5
ASISGANVLT
>TRBJ1-1|TRBV29-1
SVDPGGGTEAF
>TRBJ1-5|TRBV24-1
ATSDLGQPQH
>TRBJ2-5|TRBV5-6
ASSWDRGQETQY
>TRBJ2-5|TRBV5-1
ASSFGLEETQY
>TRBJ1-6|TRBV6-5
ASSYSRATLNTGSPLH
>TRBJ2-4|TRBV28
ASRSEGGPQNIQY
>TRBJ1-1|TRBV6-5
ASTFDRGLNTEAF
>TRBJ2-3|TRBV6-2/TRBV6-3
ASTWDRSTDTQY
>TRBJ1-4|TRBV6-2/TRBV6-3
ASSSGPPSGATNEKLF
>TRBJ2-1|TRBV13
ASSSPWAYNEQF
>TRBJ2-2|TRBV5-1
ASSLSGTNTGELF
>TRBJ2-1|TRBV9
ASSPTVAHNEQF
>TRBJ2-4|TRBV5-1
ASSLGQPGDIQY
>TRBJ1-5|TRBV3-1
ASSQDPNQPQH